The source of this T cell receptor beta chain is a study of regulatory T cells in long-lasting Graves disease (dated by TCRdb to the early 2020s). For the wider study: Patients with newly diagnosed Graves' disease had been on antithyroid drugs for under 3 months. Patients with persistent Graves' disease were compared with patients with newly diagnosed Graves' disease using TCR sequencing and RNA sequencing of peripheral blood. The study was conducted in China and was registered as a clinical trial. TCR sequencing covered about 13 persistent and around 20 newly diagnosed Graves' disease patients, about 35 samples in total.

What the time point label conveys for this sample: newly diagnosed GD, antithyroid drugs for less than 3 months. RNA was extracted from PBMCs in TRIzol for both TCR sequencing and RNA sequencing. The diagnosis of Graves' disease followed American Thyroid Association guidelines. Patients for the study were recruited at an endocrinology department in Xi'an, China. Each patient gave roughly 8.4 milliliters of peripheral blood, collected in an EDTA anticoagulant tube. Ficoll Paque Plus density gradient separation was used to isolate PBMCs, and no further T cell sorting was performed. An Agilent 2100 Bioanalyzer and agarose gel were used to assess RNA quality, and a NanoDrop 2000 was used to measure RNA concentration. The full study reports these points: The small sample size was acknowledged by the authors as a limitation that may reduce accuracy. Only peripheral blood was studied, because thyroid tissue, the primary lesion, was inaccessible. Lower TCR Shannon entropy and fewer highly expanded clones were observed in persistent Graves' disease patients than in newly diagnosed patients, which suggested clonal expansion. More public clonotypes were shared among persistent patients (more than 2,500) than among newly diagnosed patients (roughly 1,000). Persistent disease showed preferential use of TRBV28, TRBJ1-2 and TRBJ2-5, whereas newly diagnosed disease favored TRBV20-1 and TRBJ2-1. Sequencing and analysis were limited to the TCR beta chain.

Libraries were made using multiplex PCR. The sequencer listed for this sample is Illumina HiSeq 4000. CDR3 regions were amplified by Arm-PCR with iRepertoire HTBI primers to construct TCR beta libraries. Gel purification was performed on PCR products prior to sequencing. Per the source publication's procedure: Gene usage analysis of CDR3 amino acid clonotypes used the approximately 62 TRBV and approximately 13 TRBJ segments found across samples. Filtered high-quality paired reads were merged into contigs using COPE and FqMerger. BLAST was used to align contigs to IMGT TRBV, TRBD and TRBJ reference genes, and CDR3 was defined according to IMGT. Clonotypes above 0.1% frequency were classified as highly expanded clones. Repertoire diversity was measured by Shannon entropy, and V-J evenness by the Gini coefficient. A clonotype was considered public if more than one individual shared it. TCRdb passed the public sequencing reads through fastp at Q25 and MiXCR, retaining productive beta sequences. Rows with a matching CDR3 protein are joined into one entry that keeps the most common DNA and genes. The V and J calls follow TCRdb's processing rather than the paper's. Within this sample are about 400,000 distinct CDR3 sequences, with 14% to 15% of them counted one time only. The ten largest account for approximately 8% of the sample.

This clonotype has a count of ten or more. Its antigen remains unidentified. No base quality information exists; no much larger clone differs at one position. V and J lose 5 bases and 2 bases, and a span of 24 bases separates them. The CDR3, cysteine through phenylalanine, is 18 amino acids long. Only the CDR3 DNA is retained, 54 bases long and in frame from the first base. CDR1 and CDR2, looked up from the germline V gene (reference sequence), are MNHEY and SMNVEV. This same sample was also part of a study on T cells in Graves' hyperthyroidism and ophthalmopathy. As that second paper reports: Graves' hyperthyroidism was defined as stable when no progression to ophthalmopathy occurred over 18 months of follow-up. Hyperthyroidism patients were aged 18 to 65 years and newly diagnosed, with disease duration of less than 2 months. Exclusion was applied to patients with uncontrolled infections, other autoimmune diseases, pregnancy or lactation. Diagnoses were established on the basis of clinical symptoms, serum thyroxine and TRAb, thyroid ultrasound, and orbital computed tomography. For the first round of RT-PCR on the TCR CDR3, the HTBI primer set was used together with the Qiagen OneStep RT-PCR kit. Most expanded thyroid clonotypes (frequency above 0.001) were also detected in blood, a finding suggesting that blood repertoires may reflect thyroid immune responses. A model built on a 13 V-J signature distinguished ophthalmopathy from stable hyperthyroidism, reaching 85% to 90% sensitivity and approximately 83% specificity in cross-validation and 80%/75% in testing. During validation, the model predicted progression to ophthalmopathy a median of about 6.5 months ahead of onset, with roughly 65% sensitivity and roughly 72% specificity. To identify distinguishing TCR V-J signatures, a discovery cohort of about 100 patients was used, comprising 40 to 45 with Graves' ophthalmopathy and around 60 with stable Graves' hyperthyroidism. Whether ophthalmopathy could be predicted prospectively was tested in an independent validation cohort made up of roughly 20 hyperthyroidism patients plus 17 patients who later progressed to ophthalmopathy. For training and testing, the 100 or so patients in the discovery cohort were randomly divided in a 7:3 ratio. In several Graves' hyperthyroidism patients, the study also compared T-cell repertoires from thyroid tissue with T-cell repertoires from blood. After sampling, hyperthyroidism patients received methimazole starting at 30 mg daily, and ophthalmopathy patients received high-dose intravenous methylprednisolone. Libraries were constructed in a second round of multiplex PCR, after which size selection and purification were carried out. Sequencing of the libraries was done on an Illumina HiSeq2000 using paired-end 100 bp reads. SOAPnuke was used to process the raw data, removing reads that contained adapters or uncalled bases, had a mean Phred below 15, or lacked an exact match to the constant primer or identifier. COPE v1.2.5 was used to merge high-quality paired reads, and clonotypes were defined as unique nucleotide sequences. MiTCR v1.1 was used to align the clonotypes against IMGT TRBV, TRBD and TRBJ reference segments. The analysis was restricted to V-J combinations with a frequency above 0.0001, which together covered 99% to 99.2% of the repertoires. The TCS score was defined as F50 (clonal expansion) divided by E x V (chaos), with BLOSUM62-based TCRdist calculated between CDR3 peptides within each V-J. Welch's t-statistics and random forest reduced 450 to 600 V-J features to about 12, which were used in a naive Bayes classifier (R e1071). No statistical method was used to set the sample size in advance, and investigators knew the group allocation. TCR Vbeta CDR3 sequencing of 140 or so peripheral blood samples (under 45 ophthalmopathy, over 70 hyperthyroidism and around 17 progressor patients) is reported in the paper.

This chain joins TRBV27 to TRBJ1-2; TRBD1 is possibly the D segment (5 matching bases). The specimen was peripheral blood mononuclear cells (PBMCs), collected at new diagnosis, from a patient treated with antithyroid drugs. The clonotype originates from a woman in her thirties or forties with Graves disease. Donor details come from another sample of the same person, matched by shared clones. The CDR3 region has the sequence CASSLTPPTVISNYGYTF. The nucleotides read TGTGCCAGCAGTCTTACCCCACCGACAGTCATCTCCAACTATGGCTACACCTTC.